This T cell receptor beta chain was observed in a study of identical twins (dated by TCRdb to the mid-2010s). A note on the overall study: To test whether fetal clonotypes persist, the study used deep sequencing on TCR alpha and beta repertoires from monozygotic twins, unrelated adults of various ages, and cord blood. To rule out contamination, the twin experiments were replicated at different times with different library preparation protocols. General conclusions and limits of the study: Out-of-frame TCR alpha sharing in monozygotic twins was systematically underestimated by recombination models, whereas sharing between unrelated individuals was in agreement with the recombination models. Fewer insertions were carried by abundant cord blood beta clonotypes, a similar but weaker trend appeared in young adult naive repertoires, and no such trend appeared in memory repertoires. Zero-insertion analyses could be partly confounded by invariant T cells such as MAIT and iNKT, although diverse VJ usage argued against such confounding for most clonotypes. In beta out-of-frame sequences, excess twin sharing was weaker, because having fewer shared sequences lowered the signal-to-noise ratio. Because the same donors could not be followed over many years, the conclusions depended on cross-sectional statistical analysis. Compared with coincidental sharing between unrelated individuals, an excess of low generation-probability sequences was observed among out-of-frame TCR alpha sequences shared between twins.

Every donor in the study was a healthy Caucasian. Three pairs of female monozygotic twins, all aged roughly 18 to 29 years, made up the twin cohort. Using Miltenyi CD45RO+ enrichment and human naive T-cell isolation kits, memory (CD45RO+) and naive T cells were isolated from PBMC. Including cysteine and phenylalanine, the CDR3 has 17 amino acids. The CDR3 DNA has 51 bases and is translated from base 1. Based on the germline V gene, the CDR1 and CDR2 sequences are LGHNA and YNFKEQ. Ends trimmed: V by 6 bases, J by 0 bases; bases unmatched to a gene: 10. The library was prepared using 5' RACE. Sequenced on an Illumina HiSeq 2000. Template switching added a universal primer binding site, and the final cDNA carried a unique molecular identifier that allowed TCR cDNA molecules to be counted accurately. Specific primers in the conserved constant-segment region were used to synthesize first-strand cDNA for the TCR alpha and beta chains. To control for contamination, each cDNA library was double barcoded with a SMART-Mk sample barcode plus Illumina barcodes. Two successive PCR steps introduced TruSeq adapter sequences along with Illumina sample barcodes. The TCR alpha and beta cDNA libraries were sequenced on the Illumina HiSeq platform using custom primers. In the original analysis: MiGEC was used to process raw reads and extract unique molecular identifiers, and MiXCR was used to find CDR3 positions. Recombination models were inferred per individual with the repgenHMM and IGoR tools using an EM algorithm. Shared clonotypes were analyzed with the tcR package in R, and sharing was normalized by the product of cloneset sizes. To study raw recombination free of thymic and clonal selection effects, out-of-frame nonproductive sequences were analyzed. The public sequencing data were trimmed at Q25 with fastp and processed into clonotypes with MiXCR by TCRdb, which kept only in-frame beta chains. For every CDR3 protein sequence, its rows merge into one entry that carries the most common genes and DNA. The V and J calls come from TCRdb's annotation, not from the publication. The sample table shows 250,000 to 350,000 distinct CDR3 sequences, and under 9% are seen once. In total, the top ten clones hold over 2% of the sample.

This clonotype has at least ten counts. No cognate antigen has been identified for it. Within one base of it there is no much larger clone, and no base qualities were kept. This sample also appeared in a second study, on yellow fever vaccine responses in identical twins. The other study reports the following: According to the authors, the vaccine-induced T cell response in identical twins seemed to be partly convergent and partly specific to each individual. In the study, vaccine-responding T cell clones were precisely tracked in identical twins.

Recombination joined TRBV4-2 with TRBJ2-2; TRBD2 lines up with 7 middle nucleotides. Specimen: memory (CD45RO+) T cells sorted from blood. The sample's cell subset or site, from its label and the paper: CD45RO+ enriched T cells. The sequence came from a woman in her late teens or twenties in good health. The CDR3 amino acid sequence is: CASSPGTGGANTGELFF. The nucleotide sequence is TGTGCCAGCAGTCCAGGCACGGGGGGAGCGAACACCGGGGAGCTGTTTTTT.